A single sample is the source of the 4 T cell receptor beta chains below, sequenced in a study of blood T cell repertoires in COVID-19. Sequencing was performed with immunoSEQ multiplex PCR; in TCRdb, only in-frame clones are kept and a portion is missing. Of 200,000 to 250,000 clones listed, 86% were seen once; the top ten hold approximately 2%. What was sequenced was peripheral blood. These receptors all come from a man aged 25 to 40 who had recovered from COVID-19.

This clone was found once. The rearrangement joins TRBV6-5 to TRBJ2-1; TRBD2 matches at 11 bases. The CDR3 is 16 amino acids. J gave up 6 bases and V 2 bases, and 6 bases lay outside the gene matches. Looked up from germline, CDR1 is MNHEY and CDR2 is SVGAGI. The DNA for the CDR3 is TGTGCCAGCAGTTACACCGGGACTAGCGGATTCAATGAGCAGTTCTTC. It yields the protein CASSYTGTSGFNEQFF.

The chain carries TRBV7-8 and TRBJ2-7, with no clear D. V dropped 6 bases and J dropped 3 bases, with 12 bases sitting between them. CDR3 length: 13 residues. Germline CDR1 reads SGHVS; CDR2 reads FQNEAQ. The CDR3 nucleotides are TGTGCCAGCAGGGTCCGAACGGGCTACGAGCAGTACTTC. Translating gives CASRVRTGYEQYF.

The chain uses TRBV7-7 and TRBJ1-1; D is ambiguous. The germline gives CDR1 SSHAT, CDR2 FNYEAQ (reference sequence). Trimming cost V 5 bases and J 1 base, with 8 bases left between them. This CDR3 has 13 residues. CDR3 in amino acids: CASSVQANTEAFF. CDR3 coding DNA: TGTGCCAGCAGCGTTCAGGCGAACACTGAAGCTTTCTTT.

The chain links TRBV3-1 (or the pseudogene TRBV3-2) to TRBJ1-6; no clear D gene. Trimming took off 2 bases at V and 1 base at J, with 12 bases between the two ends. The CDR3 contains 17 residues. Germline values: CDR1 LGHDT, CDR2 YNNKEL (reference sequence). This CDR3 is CASSQTLGGSYNSPLHF. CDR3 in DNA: TGTGCCAGCAGCCAAACCCTCGGAGGGTCCTATAATTCACCCCTCCACTTT.